Shown below are 7 T cell receptor beta chains from a single sample sequenced in a study of tumor and adjacent non-tumor tissue in lung cancer. TCRbeta libraries were built with three rounds of nested PCR, modified from ARM-PCR. A single record per CDR3 protein comes from TCRdb applying MiXCR to the multiplex PCR reads. The repertoire consists of 65,000 to 90,000 distinct CDR3 sequences, with 75% to 90% occurring once and the leading ten covering about an eighth. This sample's RNA came from whole unsorted tissue. The specimen sequenced was lung tumor tissue. The receptor source for this set is a woman aged 50 to 60 with non-small cell lung cancer.

Notes on this clonotype: Mismatch with germline at one junction end may stem from a read error. The genes are TRBV10-3 and TRBJ2-2; D might be TRBD2 (5 bases). The germline V gene has CDR1 ENHRY and CDR2 SYGVKD. The CDR3 is 10 amino acids. The CDR3 loop is CVIGAGELFF. DNA of the CDR3: TGTGTCATCGGAGCCGGGGAGCTATTTTTT.

The gene calls are TRBV6-1 and TRBJ1-2, with unresolved D. V shed 2 bases and J shed 11 bases, with 21 bases lying between them. Germline assignment: CDR1 MNHNS and CDR2 SASEGT. The CDR3 has 15 amino acids. The CDR3 here is CASSERLAGFCGYTF. CDR3 DNA: TGTGCCAGCAGTGAAAGATTAGCGGGGTTTTGTGGTTACACCTTC.

Note on this clonotype: One junction end does not reproduce the germline sequence, and a read error may be involved. The rearrangement links TRBV20-1 to TRBJ2-1, with D possibly TRBD2 on 6 matching bases. There are 15 residues in the CDR3. CDR1 is DFQATT, CDR2 SNEGSKA, per germline (reference sequence). CDR3 coding DNA: TGCAGTGCTACACATAGCGGTCTCTCCTACAATGTGCAGTTCTTC. Protein: CSATHSGLSYNVQFF.

With respect to this clonotype: One end of the junction varies from germline; a read error may be responsible. This chain joins TRBV20-1 and TRBJ1-5; D call uncertain. CDR1 is DFQATT and CDR2 is SNEGSKA in the germline V gene (reference sequence). This CDR3 has 13 amino acids. As DNA, the CDR3 is TGCAGTGCTAGAGAGCATAGCAATCAGCCCGAGCATTTT. This sequence encodes CSAREHSNQPEHF.

The chain couples TRBV29-1 to TRBJ2-1; D unresolved. Germline CDR1 is SQVTM and CDR2 is ANQGSEA. V lost 1 base to trimming and J lost 8 bases, with 18 bases between them. The CDR3 extends over 15 amino acids. DNA of the CDR3: TGCAGCGTTGAAGCTTTCCAAGCAGGAGTGGATGAGCAGTTCTTC. Its translation is CSVEAFQAGVDEQFF.

The V call is TRBV11-2, the J call TRBJ2-1; D is possibly TRBD2 (5 bases). V was pared by 11 bases and J by 8 bases, with 16 bases between. The CDR3 runs to 12 residues. Germline V gene data show CDR1 as SGHAT and CDR2 as FQNNGV. The CDR3 protein is CAVNSTRDEQFF. The CDR3 DNA is TGTGCCGTCAACTCCACTAGGGATGAGCAGTTCTTC.

CDR3 coding DNA: TGTGCCAGCAGTCAGAGCCCCAACCTATACAATGAGCAGTTCTTC. Protein product: CASSQSPNLYNEQFF. The rearrangement uses TRBV6-2 or TRBV6-3 and TRBJ2-1; no firm D call. Trimming removed 5 bases at V and 4 bases at J, with 15 bases between. Germline loops: CDR1 MNHEY, CDR2 SVGEGT. This CDR3 contains 15 residues.